The next 2 T cell receptor beta chains were all read from a single sample in a study of metastatic and nonmetastatic thyroid tumors. TCRdb reprocessed the PCR reads using MiXCR. There are about 9,300 clones in the sample; around 30% occur only once, and roughly a fifth lies in the top ten. Thyroid surgery was preceded by no treatment in any patient. Sequencing was done on a sample of tumor tissue. These TCRs come from a female donor with papillary thyroid cancer or a benign thyroid nodule (not recorded which). Some clones in this sample may be carry-over from other donors' samples.

This clone was counted ten times or more. J is TRBJ2-5 and V is TRBV6-2 or TRBV6-3; D is unresolved. The V gene's germline CDR1 is MNHEY and CDR2 SVGEGT. V dropped 7 bases and J dropped 1 base, with 10 bases sitting between them. The CDR3 length is 13 residues. CDR3 residues: CASTAVAQETQYF. CDR3 coding DNA: TGTGCCAGCACGGCGGTAGCCCAAGAGACCCAGTACTTC.

The sample holds many counts of this clone. The chain is built from TRBV20-1 and TRBJ1-1, with 9 bases identical to TRBD1. CDR3 size: 13 residues. V dropped 2 bases and J dropped 5; count of bases not matched to a gene: 3. Germline lookup yields CDR1 DFQATT and CDR2 SNEGSKA (reference sequence). The CDR3 coding sequence is TGCAGTGCTAGAAACAGGGGGCAAACTGAAGCTTTCTTT. Its protein product is CSARNRGQTEAFF.